These 3 T cell receptor beta chains were sequenced from one sample in a study of identical twins (dated by TCRdb to about 2016). The library was produced with 5' RACE. Sequenced using an Illumina HiSeq 2000. Clones were called with MiXCR by TCRdb after fastp trimmed the public reads at Q25, and only in-frame beta chains were retained. Rows with one shared CDR3 protein collapse into an entry with the most common genes and DNA. The sample profile shows 1.5 million to 2 million distinct CDR3 sequences; roughly 35% of them were found once. Of the sample, approximately 0.29% falls within the top ten clones. Source material: cord blood. These receptors all come from a newborn girl in good health.

The rearrangement uses TRBV20-1 and TRBJ2-7; D is uncertain. This CDR3 has 14 residues. The germline V gene encodes CDR1 DFQATT and CDR2 SNEGSKA (reference sequence). Trimming cost V 0 bases and J 3 bases, with 12 bases left between them. Here the CDR3 DNA reads TGCAGTGCTAGAGAGTCTTGGTGGGGCTACGAGCAGTACTTC. Its protein is CSARESWWGYEQYF.

This clonotype was observed a few times. This chain links TRBV6-5 with TRBJ2-5; D possibly corresponds to TRBD1 (6 bases). TRBJ2-7 matches the DNA end more closely, so the J call is doubtful. Germline V lookup: CDR1 MNHEY, CDR2 SVGAGI. There are 14 residues in the CDR3. The CDR3 protein is CASSYRQDRYEQYF. CDR3 DNA: TGTGCCAGCAGTTATCGACAGGATCGCTACGAGCAGTACTTC.

The chain joins TRBV7-2 to TRBJ2-3, with TRBD2 matching over 8 bases. CDR3 length: 16 residues. V shed 1 base and J 2 bases; nucleotides not matched to a gene: 5. Germline V gene lookup returns CDR1 SGHTA and CDR2 FQGNSA. CDR3 amino acids: CASSLGQRGNTDTQYF. CDR3 DNA: TGTGCCAGCAGCTTAGGTCAGCGGGGGAACACAGATACGCAGTATTTT.